This entry is about one T cell receptor (beta chain). The sample is drawn from a study of blood T cell repertoires in COVID-19. Study overall: The analysed material was cDNA or gDNA that came from T cells, B-cell-depleted T cells, or PBMCs.

In the original analysis: Quantification of nucleated cells was approximated via reference gene primer amplification. The repertoire was sequenced with immunoSEQ multiplex PCR; TCRdb's copy has only in-frame clones and lacks some. D and trimming were read from the DNA, whereas the V and J calls and clone size are those reported in that table. The sample records roughly 27,000 clones, more than 75% being singletons. The clonotype comes from a human donor in a cohort sampled during active COVID-19. Material for sequencing was peripheral blood.

Here the CDR3 reads CATDDREFGYDGYTF. In DNA, the CDR3 is TGTGCCACCGACGACAGGGAATTTGGGTACGATGGCTACACCTTC. The J gene is TRBJ1-2, the V gene TRBV15; 7 nucleotides agree with TRBD1. Germline V gene sequence: CDR1 LNHNV, CDR2 YYDKDF (reference sequence). Trimming at V came to 8 bases and at J to 6 bases, leaving 15 bases not matched to a gene. The CDR3 extends over 15 amino acids.